Listed below are T cell receptor beta chains from one sample, sequenced in a study of T cell responses to AZD1222 COVID-19 vaccine. Some clones are missing from TCRdb's copy, which holds only in-frame ones; the method was immunoSEQ multiplex PCR. The sample has about 120,000 clones, 86% seen once; the top ten hold around 3%. The material was peripheral blood, obtained 28 days after the second AZD1222 dose. These receptors all stem from an adult who received the AZD1222 COVID-19 vaccine. Each CDR3 is given with its conserved first and last residue. A D gene is named only where the DNA matches it firmly.

j_call | d_call | v_call | cdr3_aa | cdr3_nt
TRBJ1-5 | NA | TRBV19 | CASSEATGRNSNQPQHF | TGTGCCAGTAGTGAAGCGACGGGACGGAATAGCAATCAGCCCCAGCATTTT
TRBJ2-1 | NA | TRBV7-7 | CASSLRVPSSYNEQFF | TGTGCTAGCAGCTTACGGGTCCCGAGCTCCTACAATGAGCAGTTCTTC
TRBJ1-2 | NA | TRBV19 | CASSSSTAYYGYTF | TGTGCCAGTAGTTCTTCGACGGCATACTATGGCTACACCTTC
TRBJ2-5 | NA | TRBV18 | CASSPTGTPSETQYF | TGTGCCAGCTCACCCACCGGGACTCCGAGTGAGACCCAGTACTTC
TRBJ1-4 | TRBD1 | TRBV3-1/TRBV3-2 | CASSQVVYWGTGNEKLFF | TGTGCCAGCAGCCAAGTGGTGTATTGGGGGACAGGGAATGAAAAACTGTTTTTT
TRBJ2-7 | NA | TRBV5-1 | CASSFGQGFYEQYF | TGCGCCAGCAGCTTCGGGCAGGGGTTTTACGAGCAGTACTTC
TRBJ1-6 | NA | TRBV7-8 | CASSLAVVNSPLHF | TGTGCCAGCAGCTTAGCGGTTGTAAATTCACCCCTCCACTTT
TRBJ2-1 | NA | TRBV11-2 | CASSRAGAGQFF | TGTGCCAGCAGCCGGGCGGGGGCAGGGCAGTTCTTC
TRBJ2-7 | TRBD1 | TRBV27 | CASSQRQGRLVEQYF | TGTGCCAGCAGCCAACGACAGGGGCGACTGGTCGAGCAGTACTTC
TRBJ2-6 | TRBD1 | TRBV5-4 | CASSLAPGQGRSGANVLTF | TGTGCCAGCAGCTTGGCCCCGGGACAGGGGAGGTCTGGGGCCAACGTCCTGACTTTC
TRBJ1-5 | NA | TRBV4-1 | CASSQDYSLSNQPQHF | TGCGCCAGCAGCCAAGACTATTCTTTAAGCAATCAGCCCCAGCATTTT